This T cell receptor beta chain was sequenced for a study of control samples from healthy donors and cancer patients. This table comes from immunoSEQ multiplex PCR, and its TCRdb copy is limited to in-frame clones, with some not included. This table holds some 190,000 clones, roughly nine tenths found once. The specimen sequenced was blood. The clonotype comes from a man aged 30-40 years in good health.

CDR3 nucleotide sequence: TGCAGCGTTGAAGGGGGGACAGCCCAAAGGGGGGAGCTGTTTTTT. Encoded protein: CSVEGGTAQRGELFF. The J gene is TRBJ2-2, the V gene TRBV29-1, with 7 bases fitting TRBD1. In germline, CDR1 is SQVTM, CDR2 ANQGSEA. Trimming cost V 1 base and J 8 bases; bases outside gene matches: 10. The length of the CDR3 is 15 residues.